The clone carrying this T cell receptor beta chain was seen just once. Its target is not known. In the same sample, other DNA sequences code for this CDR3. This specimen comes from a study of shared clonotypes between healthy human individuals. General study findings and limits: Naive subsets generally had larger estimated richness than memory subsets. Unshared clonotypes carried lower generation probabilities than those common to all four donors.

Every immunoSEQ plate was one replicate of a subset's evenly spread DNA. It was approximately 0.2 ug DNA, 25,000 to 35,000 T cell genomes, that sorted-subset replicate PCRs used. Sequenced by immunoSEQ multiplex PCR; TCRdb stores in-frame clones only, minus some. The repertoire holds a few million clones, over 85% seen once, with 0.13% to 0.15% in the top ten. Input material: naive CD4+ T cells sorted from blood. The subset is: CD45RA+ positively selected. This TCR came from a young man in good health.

CDR3 loop: CASSSSSYEQYF. The DNA for the CDR3 is TGTGCCAGCAGTTCAAGCTCCTACGAGCAGTACTTC. J is TRBJ2-7 and V is TRBV6-5; D is ambiguous. This CDR3 is 12 amino acids long. Germline CDR1 reads MNHEY; CDR2 reads SVGAGI. Trimming took off 4 bases at V and 0 bases at J, with 4 bases between the two ends.